Listed below are T cell receptor beta chains from one sample, sequenced in a study of tumor-infiltrating lymphocytes in primary liver carcinoma. TCRdb redid the calling of the multiplex PCR reads with MiXCR, one entry per CDR3 protein. The sample lists approximately 42,000 distinct CDR3 sequences; 75% were seen once. Material: tumor-adjacent normal liver tissue. Receptors were obtained from a woman aged 25 to 45 with primary liver carcinoma and hepatitis B virus infection. CDR3s include the opening cysteine and the closing phenylalanine or tryptophan. D genes are given only for firm matches. Some rows mark clone size as missing; the rest say once, few, many or name a class of expanded clone.

D	V	size	J	CDR3	DNA
.	TRBV5-6	.	TRBJ2-6	CDSSFFGAGANVLTF	TGTGACAGCAGCTTCTTCGGGGCTGGTGCCAACGTCCTGACTTTC
.	TRBV6-6	.	TRBJ1-3	CASSYSGHGGESGNTIYF	TGTGCCAGCAGTTACTCCGGCCATGGTGGAGAATCCGGAAACACCATATATTTT
.	TRBV6-5	once	TRBJ2-3	CASSNGEQVTDTQYF	TGTGCCAGTAGTAACGGGGAACAGGTCACAGATACGCAGTATTTT
.	TRBV21-1	many	TRBJ2-7	CASSKGRREPTYEQYF	TGTGCCAGCAGCAAGGGACGGCGGGAGCCTACCTACGAGCAGTACTTC
.	TRBV11-2	.	TRBJ2-3	CATSPREMSSTDTQYF	TGTGCCACCAGTCCGAGGGAGATGTCGAGCACAGATACGCAGTATTTT
.	TRBV11-2	.	TRBJ2-7	CASSPSEQYF	TGTGCCAGCAGTCCCAGTGAGCAGTACTTC
TRBD1	TRBV4-1	.	TRBJ2-1	CANSQETGQSYNEQFF	TGCGCCAACAGCCAAGAAACGGGACAGTCCTACAATGAGCAGTTCTTC
TRBD1	TRBV4-2	medium-sized	TRBJ1-1	CASSQAGGRDEAFF	TGTGCCAGCAGCCAAGCAGGGGGCCGGGATGAAGCTTTCTTT
TRBD1	TRBV12-3/TRBV12-4	many	TRBJ2-3	CASTLQGGDTQYF	TGTGCCAGCACATTACAGGGGGGAGATACGCAGTATTTT
.	TRBV4-3	.	TRBJ2-3	CASSRESGDTDTQYF	TGCGCCAGCAGCCGAGAGTCGGGAGACACAGATACGCAGTATTTT
.	TRBV6-2/TRBV6-3	.	TRBJ2-7	CACSQFYEQYF	TGTGCCTGCAGTCAATTCTATGAGCAGTACTTC
TRBD2	TRBV6-1	.	TRBJ2-2	CASKAGGLAVGGELLF	TGTGCCAGCAAGGCGGGAGGGCTCGCGGTCGGCGGGGAGCTGCTTTTC
.	TRBV30	many	TRBJ2-1	CAWSKGLSHNEQFF	TGTGCCTGGAGTAAAGGACTTTCTCACAATGAGCAGTTCTTC
TRBD1	TRBV4-3	.	TRBJ1-2	CASSQADRGNYGYSF	TGTGCCAGCAGCCAAGCCGACAGGGGGAACTATGGCTACAGCTTC
.	TRBV29-1	once	TRBJ2-5	CSGTRTGGQETQYF	TGTAGCGGGACGAGGACAGGCGGGCAGGAGACCCAGTACTTC
.	TRBV5-4	many	TRBJ2-2	CASSLEGTTMTGELFF	TGTGCCAGCAGCTTGGAGGGAACGACGATGACCGGGGAGCTGTTTTTT
.	TRBV4-3	.	TRBJ1-2	CASIAELEIHGYTF	TGCGCCAGCATCGCTGAGTTGGAGATCCATGGCTATACCTTC
.	TRBV7-3	.	TRBJ2-2	CARSSMVGELFF	TGTGCCAGGAGCTCGATGGTCGGGGAGCTGTTTTTT